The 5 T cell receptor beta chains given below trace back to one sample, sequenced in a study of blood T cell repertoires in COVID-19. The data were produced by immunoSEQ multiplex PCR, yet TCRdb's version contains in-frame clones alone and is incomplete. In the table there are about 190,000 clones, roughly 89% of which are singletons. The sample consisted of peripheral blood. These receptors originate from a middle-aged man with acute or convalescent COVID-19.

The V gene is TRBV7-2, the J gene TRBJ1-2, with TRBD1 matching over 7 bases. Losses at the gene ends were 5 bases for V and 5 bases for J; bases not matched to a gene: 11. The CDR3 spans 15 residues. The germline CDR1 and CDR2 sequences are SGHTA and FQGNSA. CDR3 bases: TGTGCCAGCAGCACGGGAACCGGGACAGCTTATGGCTACACCTTC. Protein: CASSTGTGTAYGYTF.

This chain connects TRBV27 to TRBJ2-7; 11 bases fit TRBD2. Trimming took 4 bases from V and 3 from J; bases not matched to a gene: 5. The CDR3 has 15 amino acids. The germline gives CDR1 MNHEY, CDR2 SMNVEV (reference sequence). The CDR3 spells CASSSLAGGDYEQYF. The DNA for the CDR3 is TGTGCCAGCAGTTCCCTAGCGGGAGGAGACTACGAGCAGTACTTC.

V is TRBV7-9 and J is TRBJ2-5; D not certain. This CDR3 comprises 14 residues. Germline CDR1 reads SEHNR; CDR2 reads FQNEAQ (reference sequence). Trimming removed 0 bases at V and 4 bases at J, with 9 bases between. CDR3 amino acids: CASSLALNRETQYF. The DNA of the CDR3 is TGTGCCAGCAGCTTAGCGCTTAACAGAGAGACCCAGTACTTC. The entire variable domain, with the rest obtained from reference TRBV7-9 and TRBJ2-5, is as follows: DTGVSQNPRHKITKRGQNVTFRCDPISEHNRLYWYRQTLGQGPEFLTYFQNEAQLEKSRLLSDRFSAERPKGSFSTLEIQRTEQGDSAMYLCASSLALNRETQYFGPGTRLLVL.

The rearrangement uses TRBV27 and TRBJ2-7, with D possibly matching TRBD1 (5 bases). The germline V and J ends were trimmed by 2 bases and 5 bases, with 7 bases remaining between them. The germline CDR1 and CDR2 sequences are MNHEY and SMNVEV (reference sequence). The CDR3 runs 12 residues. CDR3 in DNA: TGTGCCAGCAGTTTACTAGGGGACGAGCAGTACTTC. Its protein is CASSLLGDEQYF.

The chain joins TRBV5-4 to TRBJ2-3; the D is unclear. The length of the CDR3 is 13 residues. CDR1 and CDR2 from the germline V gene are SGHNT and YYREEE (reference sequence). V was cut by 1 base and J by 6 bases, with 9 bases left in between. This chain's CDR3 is CASSLYSLDTQYF. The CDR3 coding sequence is TGTGCCAGCAGCTTGTATTCCTTGGATACGCAGTATTTT.